The T cell receptor (beta chain) described here comes from a study of CXCR3-negative and CXCR3-positive naive CD8 T cells. cDNA libraries for TRB were generated by 5' RACE incorporating UMI labels. From the 5' RACE reads, TCRdb lists one entry per CDR3 protein and no DNA. With tens of thousands of distinct CDR3 sequences in the sample, the ten largest clones hold 20% to 30%. The CDR3 is 13 amino acids. Germline loops: CDR1 SGHDT, CDR2 YYEEEE. The receptor comes from a human donor in good health. Some clones in this sample may be carry-over from other donors' samples. The J gene is TRBJ2-2, the V gene TRBV5-6. The sequencing input was memory CD8+ T cells from blood. The CDR3 here is CASSLEGTGELFF. Full variable domain (rest looked up from reference TRBV5-6 and TRBJ2-2): DAGVTQSPTHLIKTRGQQVTLRCSPKSGHDTVSWYQQALGQGPQFIFQYYEEEERQRGNFPDRFSGHQFPNYSSELNVNALLLGDSALYLCASSLEGTGELFFGEGSRLTVL.